This T cell receptor (beta chain) stems from a study of glioma-infiltrating T cells after dendritic cell vaccination. Overall study: Patients had newly diagnosed or recurrent glioblastoma and received dendritic cell vaccines. Dendritic cells derived from monocytes and pulsed with autologous tumor lysate formed the vaccine. Autologous tumor lysate-pulsed dendritic cell vaccination was given between about 2003 and 2013. Notes on the study in general: Higher TCR clonality did not directly relate to longer survival.

Only one count was recorded for this clone. The antigen is not known. V lost 2 bases and J lost 7, with 12 bases in between. Germline loops: CDR1 MNHNY, CDR2 SVGAGI (reference sequence). The CDR3 is 15 amino acids. Measured with immunoSEQ multiplex PCR; TCRdb has only the in-frame clones, and not every one. The sample consists of about 64,000 clones, 82% of them appearing once. The sequencing here drew on blood, taken before dendritic cell vaccination. The genes are TRBV6-6 and TRBJ1-6, with a possible D match to TRBD1 (6 bases). The source of this sequence is a human donor with glioblastoma. The CDR3 sequence is CASSYAQGGNSPLHF. DNA for the CDR3: TGTGCCAGCAGTTACGCACAGGGTGGAAATTCACCCCTCCACTTT.